Following are 7 T cell receptor beta chains from one sample sequenced in a study of blood T cell repertoires in COVID-19. Measured with immunoSEQ multiplex PCR; TCRdb has only the in-frame clones, and not every one. The sample has approximately 170,000 clones; about four fifths are singletons. Sequencing was done on a sample of peripheral blood. These receptor sequences come from an elderly woman with acute or convalescent COVID-19.

The rearrangement uses TRBV28 and TRBJ1-4, with TRBD1 as a possible D gene (5 bases). CDR3 length: 15 amino acids. Trimming left V 3 bases short and J 6 bases short, with 14 bases between. CDR1 is MDHEN and CDR2 is SYDVKM in the germline V gene. The CDR3 here is CASSFPRDEHEKLFF. In DNA, the CDR3 is TGTGCCAGCAGTTTCCCCAGGGATGAGCATGAAAAACTGTTTTTT.

This chain uses TRBV7-6 with TRBJ2-7; 7 bases map to TRBD1. The CDR3 length is 17 residues. Germline V gives CDR1 SGHVS, CDR2 FNYEAQ. V lost 1 base to trimming and J lost 0 bases; unmatched junction nucleotides: 9. This chain's CDR3 is CASSLGITGASSYEQYF. CDR3 coding DNA: TGTGCCAGCAGCTTAGGGATCACAGGGGCAAGCTCCTACGAGCAGTACTTC.

As concerns this clone: The same CDR3 also results from other DNA sequences found in this sample. The genes are TRBV12-3 or TRBV12-4 and TRBJ1-5; D is unresolved. The CDR3 contains 13 residues. The ends were cut back, 3 bases at V and 4 bases at J, with 7 bases in the middle. This CDR3 reads CASSFTDNQPQHF. Here the CDR3 DNA reads TGTGCCAGCAGTTTTACAGATAATCAGCCCCAGCATTTT.

The genes are TRBV28 and TRBJ2-3, with 8 bases fitting TRBD2. The CDR3 runs 16 residues. V dropped 6 bases and J dropped 3; count of bases not matched to a gene: 11. Germline loops: CDR1 MDHEN, CDR2 SYDVKM. CDR3 residues: CASSLLAAHGTDTQYF. The CDR3 DNA sequence: TGTGCCAGCAGCCTACTAGCGGCCCATGGGACAGATACGCAGTATTTT.

The rearrangement joins TRBV30 to TRBJ1-2; TRBD1 agrees at 7 bases. The trim removed 0 bases at V and 7 bases at J, leaving 5 bases unmatched. This CDR3 spans 13 amino acids. In germline, CDR1 is GTSNPN, CDR2 SVGIG (reference sequence). This CDR3 is CAWSVTAGGGYTF. For the CDR3, the DNA is TGTGCCTGGAGTGTAACGGCAGGGGGTGGCTACACCTTC.

The V gene is TRBV5-1, the J gene TRBJ2-7, with TRBD1 as a possible D gene (8 bases). Deletions cut 3 bases from V and 6 bases from J, with 19 bases between. CDR3 length equals 15 residues. Germline CDR1 and CDR2: SGHRS and YFSETQ. CDR3 loop: CASSSMGQAGAEQYF. The CDR3 coding sequence is TGCGCCAGCAGCTCGATGGGACAGGCGGGGGCCGAGCAGTACTTC.

This clone was found a few times. This chain links TRBV5-5 with TRBJ1-4; no clear D. This CDR3 has 14 amino acids. Trimming shortened V by 6 bases and J by 4 bases, and 13 bases separated the two germline ends. Germline V gene sequence: CDR1 SGHKS, CDR2 YYEKEE (reference sequence). The CDR3 reads CASNPGSDNEKLFF. CDR3 coding DNA: TGTGCCAGCAACCCCGGGTCCGATAATGAAAAACTGTTTTTT.